The 12 T cell receptor beta chains in this list originate from one sample, sequenced in a study of regulatory T cells in long-lasting Graves disease. Construction of the TCR beta libraries employed iRepertoire HTBI primers in conjunction with Arm-PCR of CDR3 regions. TCRdb redid the calling of the multiplex PCR reads with MiXCR, one entry per CDR3 protein. The sample yields roughly 610,000 distinct CDR3 sequences, about 16% seen once. Time point described: newly diagnosed GD, antithyroid drugs for less than 3 months. Extracted PBMC RNA gave rise to the TCR library. Separately, the same data were catalogued under a study of T cells in Graves' hyperthyroidism and ophthalmopathy.

The sample was peripheral blood mononuclear cells (PBMCs), taken at new diagnosis, from a patient treated with antithyroid drugs. These TCRs come from a young man with Graves disease.

About this clonotype: The junction departs from the called germline gene at one end, perhaps through a read error. The CDR3 is CASSTDPGETQYF. CDR3 nucleotides: TGTGCTAGCAGCACGGACCCTGGGGAGACCCAGTACTTC. The chain joins TRBV7-7 to TRBJ2-5, with D unclear. This CDR3 spans 13 amino acids. The germline CDR1 and CDR2 sequences are SSHAT and FNYEAQ (reference sequence). The full variable domain, with the rest looked up from reference TRBV7-7 and TRBJ2-5, is GAGVSQSPRYKVTKRGQDVTLRCDPISSHATLYWYQQALGQGPEFLTYFNYEAQPDKSGLPSDRFSAERPEGSISTLTIQRTEQRDSAMYRCASSTDPGETQYFGPGTRLLVL.

Here the CDR3 reads CASSYQTNTEAFF. The CDR3 coding sequence is TGTGCCAGCAGTTACCAGACGAACACTGAAGCTTTCTTT. The V gene is TRBV6-5, the J gene TRBJ1-1; D not certain. V lost 2 bases to trimming and J lost 1 base, with 5 bases between them. Germline CDR1 MNHEY, CDR2 SVGAGI. CDR3 length: 13 amino acids.

This clonotype was detected only a few times. A read error may be the cause here, since a much bigger clone is one base away. The chain combines TRBV11-2 with TRBJ2-3; D not certain. Trimming took off 0 bases at V and 8 bases at J, with 12 bases between the two ends. CDR3 length: 14 residues. The germline V gene encodes CDR1 SGHAT and CDR2 FQNNGV. As DNA, the CDR3 is TGTGCCAGCAGCTTAGAGGGTGCGGTTGGTACGCAGTATTTT. This translates into CASSLEGAVGTQYF.

This clonotype was seen at least ten times. V gene TRBV6-2 or TRBV6-3 combines with J gene TRBJ2-1; maybe TRBD2 (5 bases). This CDR3 has 16 residues. V was shortened by 2 bases and J by 3 bases, with 14 bases between the two germline ends. Per germline, CDR1 MNHEY and CDR2 SVGEGT. The CDR3 protein is CASSYAREQNYNEQFF. The DNA for the CDR3 is TGTGCCAGCAGTTACGCTCGGGAACAGAACTACAATGAGCAGTTCTTC.

The chain links TRBV3-1 to TRBJ2-7, with 7 bases lining up with TRBD1. CDR3 length: 17 amino acids. V trimming: 1 base; J trimming: 3 bases; junction bases outside the gene matches: 12. The germline CDR1 and CDR2 sequences are LGHDT and YNNKEL (reference sequence). The CDR3 loop is CASSQGGPWTGGYEQYF. The CDR3 region has the DNA TGTGCCAGCAGCCAAGGGGGCCCTTGGACAGGCGGCTACGAGCAGTACTTC.

This clonotype was seen many times. V usage is TRBV12-3 or TRBV12-4 and J usage is TRBJ1-5, with TRBD1 identical over 7 bases. The CDR3 totals 15 residues. V lost 5 bases to trimming and J lost 4 bases; unmatched junction nucleotides: 8. DNA for the CDR3: TGTGCCAGCAGTCCACAGGGGCCCATAAATCAGCCCCAGCATTTT. Protein: CASSPQGPINQPQHF.

The rearrangement links TRBV28 to TRBJ1-5, with D uncertain. This CDR3 region has 17 residues. Germline V gives CDR1 MDHEN, CDR2 SYDVKM. V gave up 4 bases and J gave up 3 bases, with 19 bases separating them. This CDR3 is CASSSPRSGPSNQPQHF. For the CDR3, the DNA is TGTGCCAGCAGTTCCCCCCGGAGTGGTCCGTCCAATCAGCCCCAGCATTTT.

This chain connects TRBV29-1 to TRBJ2-7; weak D call: TRBD2 (5 bases). CDR1 and CDR2 (germline): SQVTM, ANQGSEA. The V end lost 7 bases, the J end lost 5 bases, and 9 bases lay between the germline ends. The CDR3 is 10 residues long. The CDR3 DNA sequence: TGCAGCGCAGCTAGCCACGAGCAGTACTTC. Protein: CSAASHEQYF.

Written as DNA, the CDR3 is TGTGCCAGCAGGCATCACATCCTCGGCGAGCAGTACTTC. Amino acid sequence: CASRHHILGEQYF. The chain is built from TRBV27 and TRBJ2-7; D call uncertain. CDR3 length: 13 amino acids. Per the germline V gene, CDR1 is MNHEY and CDR2 is SMNVEV (reference sequence). Trimming cost V 6 bases and J 6 bases, with 15 bases left between them.

With respect to this clonotype: Possible read error: a much larger clone is one base away. V is TRBV29-1 and J is TRBJ2-1; no clear D gene. This CDR3 is built from 11 residues. V lost 4 bases and J lost 10, with 11 bases in between. Per the germline V gene, CDR1 is SQVTM and CDR2 is ANQGSEA. The CDR3 reads CSVATTYEQFF. Here the CDR3 DNA reads TGCAGCGTTGCCACGACCTACGAGCAGTTCTTC.

Only a few counts were recorded for this clonotype. This CDR3 is CSASSTSSSTDTQYF. CDR3 coding DNA: TGCAGTGCTAGCTCGACATCCTCTAGCACAGATACGCAGTATTTT. V usage is TRBV20-1 and J usage is TRBJ2-3; D ambiguous. The CDR3 has 15 amino acids. V was shortened by 3 bases and J by 0 bases, with 13 bases between the two germline ends. From germline, CDR1 is DFQATT and CDR2 SNEGSKA (reference sequence).

Here the CDR3 reads CASSVSDIYEQYF. As DNA, the CDR3 is TGTGCCAGCAGCGTCTCGGACATCTACGAGCAGTACTTC. V and J are TRBV9 and TRBJ2-7; D possibly corresponds to TRBD1 (5 bases). CDR3 length equals 13 residues. Looked up from germline, CDR1 is SGDLS and CDR2 is YYNGEE. V lost 2 bases and J 3 bases, leaving 9 bases between the germline ends.